A selection of T cell receptor beta chains follows, all from one sample in a study of T-cell memory formation after mild COVID-19. Via MiXCR, TCRdb re-called the 5' RACE reads, giving one row per CDR3 protein. The sample yields 7,300 or so distinct CDR3 sequences, 50% to 75% seen once. Sample: PBMCs or a T cell subset sorted from them (not recorded which). The source of these receptors is an adult who had mild COVID-19 (a few samples of this study predate the infection). Cell type and time point are not known. CDR3s include the opening cysteine and the closing phenylalanine or tryptophan. The order of the fields is D gene, CDR3 length, clone size, J gene, V gene, CDR3 DNA, CDR3 protein. A D gene is named only where the DNA matches it firmly. The size entry is marked missing in some rows and otherwise reads once, few, many or a size class.

TRBD2	16	.	TRBJ2-1	TRBV5-1	TGCGCCAGCAGCTTGGAAGGTAGCGGGAGACGCAGCGAGCAGTTCTTC	CASSLEGSGRRSEQFF
.	14	medium-sized	TRBJ1-2	TRBV7-9	TGTGCCAGCAGCACCGAGGAGACAGTCTATGGCTACACCTTC	CASSTEETVYGYTF
TRBD1	14	many	TRBJ1-2	TRBV19	TGTGCCAGTCTTCCTTCTACAGGGGGCCTTGGCTACACCTTC	CASLPSTGGLGYTF
.	14	medium-sized	TRBJ2-1	TRBV9	TGTGCCAGCAGCCTTTCTAGCTCCTACAATGAGCAGTTCTTC	CASSLSSSYNEQFF
.	14	.	TRBJ2-2	TRBV7-2	TGTGCCAGCAGCTTCCTTAGTGGGGGCGGGGAGCTGTTTTTT	CASSFLSGGGELFF
.	14	.	TRBJ2-7	TRBV9	TGTGCCAGCAGCGTAGAGGGTAGGGGCCACGAGCAGTACTTC	CASSVEGRGHEQYF
TRBD1	15	.	TRBJ2-3	TRBV5-1	TGCGCCAGCAGCCCGGGGACAGTAATACCTGATACGCAGTATTTT	CASSPGTVIPDTQYF
.	15	.	TRBJ2-3	TRBV18	TGTGCCAGCTCACTAAACGGCGGTCGCACAGATACGCAGTATTTT	CASSLNGGRTDTQYF
.	14	.	TRBJ1-2	TRBV24-1	TGTGCCACCAGTGATCTCGACAGTCGCTATGGCTACACCTTC	CATSDLDSRYGYTF
TRBD1	16	medium-sized	TRBJ1-4	TRBV6-6	TGTGCCAGCAGTTACTCGTCGACAGGGTTAAATGAAAAACTGTTTTTT	CASSYSSTGLNEKLFF
TRBD2	15	.	TRBJ2-1	TRBV12-3/TRBV12-4	TGTGCCAGCAGTTTAGGGCTAGCGGGGAAGAATGAGCAGTTCTTC	CASSLGLAGKNEQFF
TRBD1	16	many	TRBJ1-5	TRBV3-1	TGTGCCAGCAGCCAAAGGGACAGGGAAGGCAATCAGCCCCAGCATTTT	CASSQRDREGNQPQHF
.	14	.	TRBJ1-1	TRBV5-1	TGCGCCAGCAGCCCATCCGGGGCCAGCACTGAAGCTTTCTTT	CASSPSGASTEAFF
TRBD2	16	.	TRBJ2-5	TRBV6-5	TGTGCCAGCAGCCCAAGAGCGGGGGGGAGCCAAGAGACCCAGTACTTC	CASSPRAGGSQETQYF
.	14	.	TRBJ2-5	TRBV4-1	TGCGCCAGCAGCCAAGATAACAAGCAAGAGACCCAGTACTTC	CASSQDNKQETQYF
.	13	medium-sized	TRBJ1-5	TRBV5-4	TGTGCCAGCAGCTTGGATGGACGGCAACCCCAGCATTTT	CASSLDGRQPQHF
TRBD1	15	.	TRBJ2-6	TRBV12-3/TRBV12-4	TGTGCCAGCAGTTCCCAGACAGGGGGGGCCAACGTCCTGACTTTC	CASSSQTGGANVLTF
.	14	medium-sized	TRBJ1-1	TRBV7-2	TGTGCCAGCAGCTTAATCGGGACTCCTAAATGGGCTTTCTTT	CASSLIGTPKWAFF
TRBD1	16	.	TRBJ1-6	TRBV3-1	TGTGCCAGCAGCCAAGATAACAGGGGGGGAAATTCACCCCTCCACTTT	CASSQDNRGGNSPLHF
.	14	many	TRBJ1-1	TRBV5-6	TGTGCCAGCAGCTTGTTAGGGGGGGTCACTGAAGCTTTCTTT	CASSLLGGVTEAFF
.	13	once	TRBJ2-7	TRBV7-9	TGTGCCAGCAGCTATCTGTTTTCCTACGAGCAGTACTTC	CASSYLFSYEQYF
TRBD1	13	few	TRBJ2-3	TRBV20-1	TGCAGTGCTCCCGACAGGGGACTGGATACGCAGTATTTT	CSAPDRGLDTQYF
.	14	medium-sized	TRBJ1-2	TRBV7-2	TGTGCCAGCAGCCCAGGCTTGGGGCTCTATGGCTACACCTTC	CASSPGLGLYGYTF
TRBD2	14	medium-sized	TRBJ2-1	TRBV10-3	TGTGCCATCAGTGAGAATCTAGCGGGGTTTGAGCAGTTCTTC	CAISENLAGFEQFF
.	16	.	TRBJ2-1	TRBV6-2/TRBV6-3	TGTGCCAGCAGTGACCCCGGGACGCTCTCCTACAATGAGCAGTTCTTC	CASSDPGTLSYNEQFF
TRBD1	15	medium-sized	TRBJ1-5	TRBV7-9	TGTGCCAGCAGTCCGGGACAGGGGGCAGTTCAGCCCCAGCATTTT	CASSPGQGAVQPQHF
TRBD1	15	medium-sized	TRBJ2-7	TRBV4-1	TGCGCCAGCAGCCAATGGACAGGGACATCTAGGGAGCAGTACTTC	CASSQWTGTSREQYF
.	13	medium-sized	TRBJ2-1	TRBV18	TGTGCCAGCTCACCAACGGAGCCTAATGAGCAGTTCTTC	CASSPTEPNEQFF
TRBD2	15	.	TRBJ2-1	TRBV9	TGTGCCAGCAGCGTAGGACTGACTAGCCTCAATGAGCAGTTCTTC	CASSVGLTSLNEQFF
.	13	medium-sized	TRBJ2-3	TRBV7-2	TGTGCCAGCTTGCTCGCGGGGAGAGATACGCAGTATTTT	CASLLAGRDTQYF
.	13	large	TRBJ2-3	TRBV11-2	TGTGCCAGCAGCTTAGTAGGCGTAGATACGCAGTATTTT	CASSLVGVDTQYF
.	15	.	TRBJ2-3	TRBV29-1	TGCAGCGCAACCAACCCCTACGCCGCGGCAGATACGCAGTATTTT	CSATNPYAAADTQYF
.	12	once	TRBJ2-2	TRBV12-3/TRBV12-4	TGTGCCAGCAGCCAGGGAACCGGGGAGCTGTTTTTT	CASSQGTGELFF
.	15	medium-sized	TRBJ2-2	TRBV5-6	TGTGCCAGCAGCAAAACGGTCAAGGAGACCGGGGAGCTGTTTTTT	CASSKTVKETGELFF
TRBD1	14	.	TRBJ2-7	TRBV30	TGTGCCTGGGAGGGCCGACAGGGCACCTACGAGCAGTACTTC	CAWEGRQGTYEQYF
.	12	medium-sized	TRBJ2-2	TRBV9	TGTGCCAGCAGCGGTATACAGTGGGAGCTGTTTTTT	CASSGIQWELFF
.	13	.	TRBJ2-5	TRBV4-2	TGTGCCAGCAGCCAAAAAGACCAAGAGACCCAGTACTTC	CASSQKDQETQYF
.	15	.	TRBJ1-2	TRBV24-1	TGTGCCACCAGTGATGCCCCGAGGGAACCCTATGGCTACACCTTC	CATSDAPREPYGYTF
TRBD1	18	.	TRBJ2-1	TRBV24-1	TGTGCCACCAGTGATTATATGGGGACAGGGGGATCCTACAATGAGCAGTTCTTC	CATSDYMGTGGSYNEQFF
TRBD2	14	once	TRBJ2-5	TRBV20-1	TGCAGTGCTAGAGTCTGGGAGGGGCAAGAGACCCAGTACTTC	CSARVWEGQETQYF
TRBD2	17	.	TRBJ2-7	TRBV12-3/TRBV12-4	TGTGCCAGCAGCTTGAACGATGCTAGCGGGGTAGGCTACGAGCAGTACTTC	CASSLNDASGVGYEQYF
.	13	.	TRBJ1-2	TRBV6-5	TGTGCCAGCAGACTGGACTTACGCTATGGCTACACCTTC	CASRLDLRYGYTF
TRBD1	16	large	TRBJ2-2	TRBV7-8	TGTGCCAGCAGCTTAGAGCCAGGGGGTGTCACCGGGGAGCTGTTTTTT	CASSLEPGGVTGELFF
.	15	.	TRBJ1-5	TRBV7-2	TGTGCCAGCAGCTTGGGGTTCGACAGCAATCAGCCCCAGCATTTT	CASSLGFDSNQPQHF
.	15	medium-sized	TRBJ2-1	TRBV12-3/TRBV12-4	TGTGCCAGCAGTCCTCACAAGGGTTCCTACAATGAGCAGTTCTTC	CASSPHKGSYNEQFF
.	11	medium-sized	TRBJ2-2	TRBV10-3	TGTGCCATCACCACGAACGGGGAGCTGTTTTTT	CAITTNGELFF
.	14	medium-sized	TRBJ1-1	TRBV4-3	TGCGCCAGCAGCCAAGTTGGGGGAGGCACTGAAGCTTTCTTT	CASSQVGGGTEAFF
TRBD2	14	.	TRBJ2-1	TRBV20-1	TGCAGTGCCAAGAACTCGGGGGGATACAATGAGCAGTTCTTC	CSAKNSGGYNEQFF
.	14	medium-sized	TRBJ2-7	TRBV7-2	TGTGCCAGCAGCTTAGTGATCTTTGGGGGCGAGCAGTACTTC	CASSLVIFGGEQYF
TRBD2	16	.	TRBJ2-5	TRBV7-2	TGTGCCAGCAGTCGAGATCTAGCGGGGGGGCAAGAGACCCAGTACTTC	CASSRDLAGGQETQYF
.	15	large	TRBJ1-5	TRBV7-2	TGTGCCAGCAGCTTAGTGGCCCTCCACAATGAGCCCCAGCATTTT	CASSLVALHNEPQHF
.	15	.	TRBJ2-1	TRBV19	TGTGCCAGTAGTCCCTTTGGGGGTTCATACAATGAGCAGTTCTTC	CASSPFGGSYNEQFF
TRBD1	15	.	TRBJ2-5	TRBV12-3/TRBV12-4	TGTGCCAGCAGTCCACACAGGGGGAAGCAAGAGACCCAGTACTTC	CASSPHRGKQETQYF
TRBD2	14	.	TRBJ2-5	TRBV7-3	TGTGCCAGCAGCTTAAATAGCGGGGTAGAGACCCAGTACTTC	CASSLNSGVETQYF
.	12	.	TRBJ1-2	TRBV12-3/TRBV12-4	TGTGCCAGCAGTTTCGAGACTAATGGCTACACCTTC	CASSFETNGYTF
.	12	medium-sized	TRBJ2-5	TRBV7-9	TGTGCCAGCAGCATTATGCGGGAGACCCAGTACTTC	CASSIMRETQYF
.	14	.	TRBJ2-1	TRBV5-1	TGCGCCAGCAGCTTGGTCCAGGGATACAATGAGCAGTTCTTC	CASSLVQGYNEQFF
.	16	once	TRBJ2-2	TRBV15	TGTGCCACCAGCAGAGGAGCAGGGGCGAACACCGGGGAGCTGTTTTTT	CATSRGAGANTGELFF
.	13	medium-sized	TRBJ2-5	TRBV7-9	TGTGCCAGCAGCTTACAACCAGACGAGACCCAGTACTTC	CASSLQPDETQYF